The 18 T cell receptor beta chains reported below all come from one sample, sequenced in a study of neurological immune-mediated disorders. One entry per CDR3 protein, called by TCRdb with MiXCR from the 5' RACE reads. The data contain 35,000 to 40,000 distinct CDR3 sequences, more than 9% of them singletons. Sequenced input: CD4+ T cells from blood. Source of these receptors: a woman aged 25 to 39 with HTLV-1-associated myelopathy (HAM/TSP).

This clonotype occurred many times. This chain uses TRBV5-1 with TRBJ2-1; D is ambiguous. V lost 0 bases and J 4 bases, leaving 11 bases between the germline ends. The CDR3 covers 15 residues. CDR1 and CDR2 from the germline V gene are SGHRS and YFSETQ. The CDR3 nucleotides are TGCGCCAGCAGCTTGGAGTATGGAAATTACAATGAGCAGTTCTTC. Translating gives CASSLEYGNYNEQFF.

At least ten counts were recorded for this clonotype. The chain carries TRBV5-1 and TRBJ1-3; 10 bases map to TRBD1. Germline V CDR1 and CDR2: SGHRS, YFSETQ. The CDR3 length is 17 residues. Losses at the gene ends were 0 bases for V and 4 bases for J; bases not matched to a gene: 7. As DNA, the CDR3 is TGCGCCAGCAGCTTGGGGCCGACAGGGGGCTACGGAAACACCATATATTTT. Its translation is CASSLGPTGGYGNTIYF. Full variable domain (remainder filled in from reference TRBV5-1 and TRBJ1-3): KAGVTQTPRYLIKTRGQQVTLSCSPISGHRSVSWYQQTPGQGLQFLFEYFSETQRNKGNFPGRFSGRQFSNSRSEMNVSTLELGDSALYLCASSLGPTGGYGNTIYFGEGSWLTVV.

This clonotype was picked up many times. V is TRBV5-1 and J is TRBJ2-1; TRBD1 agrees at 8 bases. The CDR3 has 16 residues. Germline assignment: CDR1 SGHRS and CDR2 YFSETQ. The V gene end was trimmed by 0 bases and the J gene end by 2 bases; junction bases not matched to a gene: 4. This CDR3 is CASSLEAQGAYNEQFF. The DNA for the CDR3 is TGCGCCAGCAGCTTGGAAGCACAGGGGGCCTACAATGAGCAGTTCTTC.

This rearrangement joins TRBV5-5 to TRBJ1-3, with 8 bases that match TRBD1. Germline V gene lookup returns CDR1 SGHKS and CDR2 YYEKEE (reference sequence). The J segment lost 0 bases and the V segment lost 3 bases, leaving 8 bases of the junction unmatched. This CDR3 contains 17 residues. CDR3 DNA sequence: TGTGCCAGCAGCTGGGGCGCGACAGGGGTCTCTGGAAACACCATATATTTT. As protein: CASSWGATGVSGNTIYF.

This clonotype was recorded at least ten times. The J gene is TRBJ1-1, the V gene TRBV5-1, with 9 bases aligning to TRBD1. V was pared by 4 bases and J by 5 bases, with 9 bases of the junction left unmatched. Germline V gene lookup returns CDR1 SGHRS and CDR2 YFSETQ. The CDR3 length is 15 residues. CDR3 amino acids: CASSPWTGANTEAFF. The CDR3 DNA follows: TGCGCCAGCAGCCCCTGGACAGGGGCGAATACTGAAGCTTTCTTT.

The chain couples TRBV12-3 or TRBV12-4 to TRBJ2-1; D is perhaps TRBD1 or TRBD2 (5 bases each). There are 14 residues in the CDR3. The germline V and J ends were trimmed by 5 bases and 6 bases, with 14 bases remaining between them. CDR3 loop: CASSTGTAVNEQFF. DNA of the CDR3: TGTGCCAGCAGTACCGGGACGGCCGTCAATGAGCAGTTCTTC.

Turning to this clonotype: The junction departs from the called germline gene at one end, perhaps through a read error. V and J are TRBV6-6 and TRBJ2-7; maybe TRBD1 (6 bases). CDR1 and CDR2 (germline): MNHNY, SVGAGI (reference sequence). This CDR3 region has 14 residues. CDR3 in amino acids: CASSVRTEPYEQHF. In DNA form, the CDR3 reads TGTGCCAGCAGTGTCCGGACAGAACCTTACGAGCAGCACTTC.

This clonotype was observed many times. The V gene is TRBV5-1, the J gene TRBJ2-5; tentative D call: TRBD2 (7 bases). The CDR3 consists of 15 residues. Germline V gene lookup returns CDR1 SGHRS and CDR2 YFSETQ. Between the trimmed V and J ends, which lost 1 base and 5 bases, there was a span of 15 bases. The CDR3 protein is CASSLRSGGGETQYF. Here the CDR3 DNA reads TGCGCCAGCAGCTTGAGATCGGGGGGCGGCGAGACCCAGTACTTC.

There are many counts of this clonotype. This sequence joins TRBV5-1 and TRBJ2-6; maybe TRBD1 (6 bases). The CDR3 covers 17 residues. V dropped 1 base and J dropped 3 bases, with 14 bases sitting between them. Germline lookup yields CDR1 SGHRS and CDR2 YFSETQ. The CDR3 coding sequence is TGCGCCAGCAGCTTGCGTCTGGGGGCGGATGGGGCCAACGTCCTGACTTTC. Translating it yields CASSLRLGADGANVLTF.

This clonotype has a count of ten or more. The J gene is TRBJ1-5, the V gene TRBV19; no clear D. The CDR3 length is 16 residues. Looked up from germline, CDR1 is LNHDA and CDR2 is SQIVND (reference sequence). V lost 3 bases, J lost 6 bases, and 18 bases lay in between. CDR3 DNA: TGTGCCAGTAGTATGCGCGGCAACTTGGGCCCTCAGCCCCAGCATTTT. As protein: CASSMRGNLGPQPQHF. Complete variable domain (other parts from reference TRBV19 and TRBJ1-5): DGGITQSPKYLFRKEGQNVTLSCEQNLNHDAMYWYRQDPGQGLRLIYYSQIVNDFQKGDIAEGYSVSREKKESFPLTVTSAQKNPTAFYLCASSMRGNLGPQPQHFGDGTRLSIL.

The table lists this clonotype with many counts. V is TRBV4-1 and J is TRBJ2-7, with D possibly TRBD2 on 7 matching bases. V was cut by 0 bases and J by 3 bases, with 12 bases left in between. Looked up from germline, CDR1 is MGHRA and CDR2 is YSYEKL. The CDR3 extends over 15 amino acids. The DNA for the CDR3 is TGCGCCAGCAGCCAAGAGTGGGGGGGCCTCTACGAGCAGTACTTC. Its translation is CASSQEWGGLYEQYF.

This clonotype has ten or more counts. The chain has TRBV20-1 and TRBJ2-7, with TRBD1 as a possible D gene (6 bases). Germline V gene lookup returns CDR1 DFQATT and CDR2 SNEGSKA (reference sequence). The CDR3 extends over 14 amino acids. Deletions cut 6 bases from V and 4 bases from J, with 19 bases between. The chain's CDR3 is CSAKRSGVRYEQYF. The CDR3 bases are TGCAGTGCAAAGCGGTCAGGGGTTAGGTACGAGCAGTACTTC.

This clonotype was counted ten times or more. The V and J genes are TRBV20-1 and TRBJ2-5; possibly TRBD1 for D (6 bases). Trimming removed 4 bases at V and 7 bases at J, with 19 bases between. The CDR3 spans 14 residues. The germline V gene has CDR1 DFQATT and CDR2 SNEGSKA (reference sequence). The CDR3 DNA reads as TGCAGTGCTAAAGATACTAGACAGGTTGGGACCCAGTACTTC. It codes for CSAKDTRQVGTQYF.

This clonotype was seen at least ten times. The gene calls are TRBV7-2 and TRBJ1-6, with TRBD1 identical over 9 bases. The CDR3 totals 14 residues. CDR1 is SGHTA, CDR2 FQGNSA, per germline. Losses at the gene ends were 1 base for V and 10 bases for J; bases not matched to a gene: 2. CDR3 DNA sequence: TGTGCCAGCAGCTTAGACAGGGGGCGATCACCCCTCCACTTT. It translates to CASSLDRGRSPLHF.

The rearrangement uses TRBV20-1 and TRBJ2-3; TRBD2 agrees at 12 bases. The CDR3 has 15 residues. J lost 7 bases, V lost 4 bases, and 9 bases had no gene match. The germline CDR1 and CDR2 sequences are DFQATT and SNEGSKA (reference sequence). DNA for the CDR3: TGCAGTGCTACGCTAGCGGGGGGGACTCAATATACGCAGTATTTT. Protein product: CSATLAGGTQYTQYF.

There are many counts of this clonotype. CDR3 in amino acids: CSAGLQGTKNIQYF. The CDR3 nucleotides read TGCAGTGCAGGGCTTCAGGGGACCAAAAACATTCAGTACTTC. The chain joins TRBV20-1 to TRBJ2-4; D is perhaps TRBD1 (6 bases). V was cut by 6 bases and J by 2 bases, with 14 bases left in between. The CDR3 contains 14 residues. Looked up from germline, CDR1 is DFQATT and CDR2 is SNEGSKA (reference sequence).

This clonotype was counted at least ten times. The chain uses TRBV5-1 and TRBJ2-3, with D possibly being TRBD2 (7 bases). This CDR3 is 14 amino acids long. The V and J ends lost 0 bases and 9 bases respectively, with 14 bases between them. In germline, CDR1 is SGHRS, CDR2 YFSETQ. The CDR3 here is CASSLELEGGTQYF. The CDR3 region has the DNA TGCGCCAGCAGCTTGGAACTCGAGGGGGGGACGCAGTATTTT.

This clonotype occurred many times. The chain joins TRBV5-1 to TRBJ2-1; 10 bases match TRBD2. Germline CDR1 reads SGHRS; CDR2 reads YFSETQ. V lost 0 bases and J lost 7; bases outside the gene matches: 4. The CDR3 runs to 15 residues. CDR3 sequence: CASSLESGGANEQFF. CDR3 coding DNA: TGCGCCAGCAGCTTGGAGAGCGGGGGGGCTAATGAGCAGTTCTTC.